This passage covers 13 T cell receptor beta chains from one sample sequenced in a study of T cell responses to AZD1222 COVID-19 vaccine. TCRdb's table, derived via immunoSEQ multiplex PCR, lists solely in-frame clones and lacks some. The sample records about 100,000 clones, about 87% being singletons. The specimen comprised peripheral blood, sampled on day 0 of AZD1222 vaccination. These receptor sequences come from an adult in good health.

This clone came up once. The rearrangement joins TRBV5-1 to TRBJ2-7; D is unresolved. CDR3 length equals 16 residues. Trimming left V 0 bases short and J 5 bases short, with 18 bases between. The germline V gene has CDR1 SGHRS and CDR2 YFSETQ. In nucleotides, the CDR3 is TGCGCCAGCAGCTTGGAGGGCAGGCGGCAGGTGGACGAGCAGTACTTC. This codes for CASSLEGRRQVDEQYF. Supplemented by reference TRBV5-1 and TRBJ2-7, the full variable domain reads KAGVTQTPRYLIKTRGQQVTLSCSPISGHRSVSWYQQTPGQGLQFLFEYFSETQRNKGNFPGRFSGRQFSNSRSEMNVSTLELGDSALYLCASSLEGRRQVDEQYFGPGTRLTVT.

V is TRBV4-3 and J is TRBJ2-1; TRBD1 matches at 12 bases. Germline CDR1 LGHNA, CDR2 YSLEER. The CDR3 is 16 amino acids. With 5 bases clipped from V and 7 bases from J, the junction kept 9 bases outside the gene matches. CDR3 bases: TGCGCCAGCAGCTCACGGGGACAGGGGGCGAATAATGAGCAGTTCTTC. Its translation: CASSSRGQGANNEQFF.

The V gene is TRBV13, the J gene TRBJ2-3; TRBD1 or TRBD2 may be the D gene (5 bases each). Between the trimmed V and J ends, which lost 0 bases and 6 bases, there was a span of 7 bases. CDR3 length: 13 residues. The germline CDR1 and CDR2 sequences are PRHDT and FYEKMQ (reference sequence). The CDR3 DNA is TGTGCCAGCAGCTTAGGGGGACCTGATACGCAGTATTTT. Amino acid sequence: CASSLGGPDTQYF.

This clone was recorded once. In nucleotides, the CDR3 is TGTGCCAGCAGTTTTCCCCCCCAAGAGACCCAGTACTTC. It codes for CASSFPPQETQYF. The chain carries TRBV27 and TRBJ2-5; D remains unclear. The CDR3 loop spans 13 amino acids. The V gene's germline CDR1 is MNHEY and CDR2 SMNVEV (reference sequence). V lost 3 bases to trimming and J lost 1 base, with 6 bases between them.

This chain uses TRBV6-1 with TRBJ1-3; D remains unclear. This CDR3 region has 16 residues. Trimming shortened V by 2 bases and J by 0 bases, and 11 bases separated the two germline ends. Germline V CDR1 and CDR2: MNHNS, SASEGT. CDR3 amino acids: CASSEIQELSGNTIYF. CDR3 in DNA: TGTGCCAGCAGTGAAATTCAGGAACTCTCTGGAAACACCATATATTTT.

V and J are TRBV29-1 and TRBJ2-2; D call uncertain. The germline V and J ends were trimmed by 4 bases and 1 base, with 7 bases remaining between them. Germline lookup yields CDR1 SQVTM and CDR2 ANQGSEA. CDR3 length: 13 amino acids. As DNA, the CDR3 is TGCAGCGTTGTAGGGCAGAACACCGGGGAGCTGTTTTTT. Translated, it gives CSVVGQNTGELFF.

The V and J genes are TRBV4-1 and TRBJ2-7; the match to TRBD2 covers 7 bases. CDR3 length equals 13 residues. CDR1 is MGHRA and CDR2 is YSYEKL in the germline V gene. J was trimmed by 12 bases and V by 0 bases; bases with no gene match: 8. CDR3 bases: TGCGCCAGCAGCCAAGAATTGGGAGGGTCGAGGTACTTC. Translation: CASSQELGGSRYF.

This clone was recorded once. V and J are TRBV21-1 and TRBJ2-7; the DNA was not used to check the table's D call, TRBD1. TRBV21-1 is marked as a pseudogene. This CDR3 region has 14 residues. CDR3 coding DNA: TGTGCCAGCATAGGACAAGGCCTTTCCTACGAGCAGTACTTC. This encodes CASIGQGLSYEQYF.

The V gene is TRBV27, the J gene TRBJ2-5; 15 nucleotides align to TRBD2. The CDR3 contains 15 residues. J lost 3 bases, V lost 6 bases, and 2 bases had no gene match. Germline assignment: CDR1 MNHEY and CDR2 SMNVEV (reference sequence). This chain's CDR3 is CASRGLAGGEETQYF. The DNA for the CDR3 is TGTGCCAGCAGGGGACTAGCGGGAGGAGAAGAGACCCAGTACTTC.

The rearrangement links TRBV15 to TRBJ1-2; TRBD1 agrees at 9 bases. The CDR3 extends over 15 amino acids. Trimming removed 4 bases from V and 5 bases from J; junction bases left unmatched: 8. Germline V lookup: CDR1 LNHNV, CDR2 YYDKDF (reference sequence). The CDR3 sequence: CATSIDRGKKYGYTF. The CDR3 bases are TGTGCCACCAGCATTGACAGGGGGAAAAAATATGGCTACACCTTC.

The chain employs TRBV28 and TRBJ2-3, with 9 bases matching TRBD2. The CDR3 totals 15 residues. V lost 2 bases to trimming and J lost 2 bases; unmatched junction nucleotides: 2. Germline-derived CDR1 and CDR2 are MDHEN and SYDVKM. CDR3 protein: CASSLAGGLTDTQYF. For the CDR3, the DNA is TGTGCCAGCAGTTTAGCGGGAGGGCTCACAGATACGCAGTATTTT.

This clone was seen only once. The CDR3 DNA reads as TGTGCCAGCAGCCTTACAGGGGAGGACAATCAGCCCCAGCATTTT. Amino acid sequence: CASSLTGEDNQPQHF. V and J are TRBV7-3 and TRBJ1-5; 7 bases match TRBD1. The ends lost 5 bases at V and 3 bases at J; junction bases unmatched: 7. The CDR3 contains 15 residues. Germline CDR1 SGHTA, CDR2 FQGTGA.

The V gene is TRBV30, the J gene TRBJ1-1; D unresolved. This CDR3 region has 11 residues. Germline V lookup: CDR1 GTSNPN, CDR2 SVGIG (reference sequence). The V gene lost 4 bases and the J gene lost 1 base, with 4 bases spanning the gap. The CDR3 DNA sequence: TGTGCCTGGAAGCGGAACACTGAAGCTTTCTTT. Its protein product is CAWKRNTEAFF.